Below, 30 T cell receptor beta chains from the same sample are listed, as sequenced in a study of shared clonotypes between healthy human individuals. Naive CD8 cells lacked CD45RO and underwent positive selection for CCR7, leaving out terminally differentiated effector memory CD45RA+ cells. The table came from immunoSEQ multiplex PCR; TCRdb's copy has only in-frame clones and leaves some out. The table records 2 million to 2.5 million clones, just over 90% of them present only once. The sequencing sample was made of naive CD8+ T cells from PBMCs. The receptor set was obtained from a man aged 18 to 29 in good health. Some clones in this sample may be carry-over from other donors' samples.

The genes are TRBV11-2 and TRBJ2-7, with a weak D call TRBD1 (6 bases). CDR3 length equals 13 residues. The V gene's germline CDR1 is SGHAT and CDR2 FQNNGV. V lost 10 bases to trimming and J lost 2 bases, with 15 bases between them. The CDR3 DNA reads TGTGCCACCGAAACGGGACAAACCTACGAGCAGTACTTC. It specifies CATETGQTYEQYF.

The chain's CDR3 is CASRARGAGAYNEQFF. The CDR3 DNA follows: TGTGCCAGCAGAGCTCGCGGGGCGGGAGCCTACAATGAGCAGTTCTTC. The chain employs TRBV28 and TRBJ2-1; TRBD2 aligns across 7 bases. The V gene end was trimmed by 6 bases and the J gene end by 2 bases; junction bases not matched to a gene: 10. CDR1 MDHEN and CDR2 SYDVKM come from the germline V gene. This CDR3 contains 16 residues. Full variable domain (missing parts from reference TRBV28 and TRBJ2-1): DVKVTQSSRYLVKRTGEKVFLECVQDMDHENMFWYRQDPGLGLRLIYFSYDVKMKEKGDIPEGYSVSREKKERFSLILESASTNQTSMYLCASRARGAGAYNEQFFGPGTRLTVL.

This chain links TRBV7-7 with TRBJ2-7; D tentatively fits TRBD1 or TRBD2 (5 bases each). Germline CDR1 reads SSHAT; CDR2 reads FNYEAQ (reference sequence). CDR3 length: 13 residues. Deletions cut 5 bases from V and 6 bases from J, with 14 bases between. The CDR3 DNA is TGTGCCAGCAGCCAAGGGACCGGAGTCGAGCAGTACTTC. This translates into CASSQGTGVEQYF.

This clone was detected once. The rearrangement links TRBV4-2 to TRBJ2-2; no clear D. In germline, CDR1 is LGHNA, CDR2 YNFKEQ. There are 13 residues in the CDR3. Trimming took off 4 bases at V and 4 bases at J, with 7 bases between the two ends. The CDR3 region has the DNA TGTGCCAGCAGCCCCCTGGGCACCGGGGAGCTGTTTTTT. Translated: CASSPLGTGELFF.

This clone was seen only a few times. This sample also contains other DNA sequences that code for the same CDR3. The chain carries TRBV27 and TRBJ2-2; D is unclear. Between the trimmed V and J ends, which lost 5 bases and 1 base, there was a span of 5 bases. Per the germline V gene, CDR1 is MNHEY and CDR2 is SMNVEV (reference sequence). This CDR3 contains 13 residues. CDR3 residues: CASSIRNTGELFF. Written as DNA, the CDR3 is TGTGCCAGCAGTATCCGGAACACCGGGGAGCTGTTTTTT.

CDR3 loop: CASSFQRLGLFKNIQYF. CDR3 bases: TGCGCCAGCAGCTTTCAACGCCTGGGACTCTTCAAAAACATTCAGTACTTC. The gene calls are TRBV5-1 and TRBJ2-4; maybe TRBD2 (6 bases). Trimming took 2 bases from V and 3 from J, leaving 18 bases between them. The germline V gene encodes CDR1 SGHRS and CDR2 YFSETQ. This CDR3 contains 17 residues.

The chain couples TRBV27 to TRBJ1-2; D is perhaps TRBD1 (6 bases). The CDR3 runs to 17 residues. V lost 0 bases and J 4 bases, leaving 18 bases between the germline ends. Per germline, CDR1 MNHEY and CDR2 SMNVEV (reference sequence). In DNA form, the CDR3 reads TGTGCCAGCAGTTTATCGGGCAGGGGCGGTTACGTCTATGGCTACACCTTC. Translation gives CASSLSGRGGYVYGYTF.

The genes are TRBV27 and TRBJ1-4, with a tentative D call TRBD1 (5 bases). Trimming took off 4 bases at V and 8 bases at J, with 14 bases between the two ends. CDR3 size: 14 residues. The germline V gene encodes CDR1 MNHEY and CDR2 SMNVEV (reference sequence). The CDR3 DNA reads as TGTGCCAGCAGTTCCCGGGGCGGGGGGGAAAAACTGTTTTTT. Amino acids: CASSSRGGGEKLFF.

The V gene is TRBV27, the J gene TRBJ2-7; D possibly matches TRBD1 or TRBD2 (6 bases each). Looked up from germline, CDR1 is MNHEY and CDR2 is SMNVEV (reference sequence). V was shortened by 4 bases and J by 7 bases, with 14 bases between the two germline ends. This CDR3 contains 13 residues. This chain's CDR3 is CASSWSGALEQYF. The CDR3 DNA reads TGTGCCAGCAGTTGGTCGGGGGCGCTGGAGCAGTACTTC.

The J gene is TRBJ1-5, the V gene TRBV19; TRBD1 agrees at 8 bases. Losses at the gene ends were 7 bases for V and 4 bases for J; bases not matched to a gene: 6. The germline V gene encodes CDR1 LNHDA and CDR2 SQIVND (reference sequence). The CDR3 extends over 14 amino acids. CDR3 DNA: TGTGCCAGTAAATACCAGGGGGCTAATCAGCCCCAGCATTTT. Protein product: CASKYQGANQPQHF.

The J gene is TRBJ2-1, the V gene TRBV19; 9 bases align to TRBD1. CDR3 length equals 18 residues. Germline assignment: CDR1 LNHDA and CDR2 SQIVND (reference sequence). With V trimmed by 6 bases and J by 0 bases, 12 bases remained unmatched. Here the CDR3 DNA reads TGTGCCAGTAGAGTATGGGGGGCGGGACAGGGCTCCTACAATGAGCAGTTCTTC. It specifies CASRVWGAGQGSYNEQFF. Looking up the rest from reference TRBV19 and TRBJ2-1 gives the full variable domain: DGGITQSPKYLFRKEGQNVTLSCEQNLNHDAMYWYRQDPGQGLRLIYYSQIVNDFQKGDIAEGYSVSREKKESFPLTVTSAQKNPTAFYLCASRVWGAGQGSYNEQFFGPGTRLTVL.

This CDR3 reads CASSSRQGGQTEQYF. The CDR3 DNA reads as TGTGCCAGCAGCTCTCGTCAGGGGGGCCAGACCGAGCAGTACTTC. The V gene is TRBV7-6, the J gene TRBJ2-7, with D possibly matching TRBD1 (7 bases). CDR1 and CDR2 (germline): SGHVS, FNYEAQ. The CDR3 extends over 15 amino acids. V was pared by 4 bases and J by 6 bases, with 19 bases between. Looking up the rest from reference TRBV7-6 and TRBJ2-7 gives the full variable domain: GAGVSQSPRYKVTKRGQDVALRCDPISGHVSLYWYRQALGQGPEFLTYFNYEAQQDKSGLPNDRFSAERPEGSISTLTIQRTEQRDSAMYRCASSSRQGGQTEQYFGPGTRLTVT.

This clone has a single count. V usage is TRBV9 and J usage is TRBJ2-4; D might be TRBD2 (5 bases). The V end lost 4 bases, the J end lost 8 bases, and 16 bases lay between the germline ends. Germline V CDR1 and CDR2: SGDLS, YYNGEE. This CDR3 contains 14 residues. The CDR3 DNA reads as TGTGCCAGCAGCACCCGGGAAAGCATGGACATTCAGTACTTC. Protein: CASSTRESMDIQYF. Full variable domain (outside the CDR3, taken from reference TRBV9 and TRBJ2-4): DSGVTQTPKHLITATGQRVTLRCSPRSGDLSVYWYQQSLDQGLQFLIQYYNGEERAKGNILERFSAQQFPDLHSELNLSSLELGDSALYFCASSTRESMDIQYFGAGTRLSVL.

The chain employs TRBV27 and TRBJ2-3; a weak D match, TRBD1 (5 bases). Trimming shortened V by 3 bases and J by 4 bases, and 26 bases separated the two germline ends. The CDR3 covers 19 residues. In germline, CDR1 is MNHEY, CDR2 SMNVEV (reference sequence). The DNA of the CDR3 is TGTGCCAGCAGTTTTCTCAGTAAAAAGCCAGGCAGGGTGGCAGATACGCAGTATTTT. Translated: CASSFLSKKPGRVADTQYF.

V is TRBV7-3 and J is TRBJ2-1; possible D gene TRBD2, 6 bases. V lost 3 bases to trimming and J lost 7 bases, with 16 bases between them. The CDR3 runs 15 residues. The germline gives CDR1 SGHTA, CDR2 FQGTGA. In nucleotides, the CDR3 is TGTGCCAGCAGCTTTCCGGGACTCGGGGCAAATGAGCAGTTCTTC. Translated, it gives CASSFPGLGANEQFF.

This sequence joins TRBV6-5 and TRBJ2-1, with D perhaps TRBD2 (7 bases). The V end was cut by 2 bases, the J end by 6 bases, with 11 bases between. CDR1 is MNHEY and CDR2 is SVGAGI in the germline V gene. CDR3 length: 14 amino acids. CDR3 sequence reads: CASSYRGALNEQFF. The DNA for the CDR3 is TGTGCCAGCAGTTACCGGGGGGCGCTCAATGAGCAGTTCTTC.

This clone was observed a single time. The rearrangement links TRBV7-8 to TRBJ2-1; possible D gene TRBD2, 5 bases. Per germline, CDR1 SGHVS and CDR2 FQNEAQ. CDR3 length equals 14 residues. Trimming removed 5 bases at V and 9 bases at J, with 17 bases between. The CDR3: CASSVLTSSGEQFF. DNA of the CDR3: TGTGCCAGCAGCGTCCTCACTAGTTCCGGTGAGCAGTTCTTC.

About this clone itself: The sample contains more than one DNA sequence encoding this CDR3. The chain is built from TRBV29-1 and TRBJ2-1; D not resolved. Germline CDR1 reads SQVTM; CDR2 reads ANQGSEA. CDR3 length: 14 residues. V was clipped by 1 base and J by 0 bases, with 7 bases between them. The CDR3 nucleotides read TGCAGCGTTGAAGGCATCCGCTCCTACAATGAGCAGTTCTTC. It yields the protein CSVEGIRSYNEQFF.

The chain uses TRBV27 and TRBJ1-2, with D possibly matching TRBD1 (5 bases). CDR3 length: 14 amino acids. Trimming stripped 3 bases from V and 9 bases from J, with 17 bases between. CDR1 is MNHEY, CDR2 SMNVEV, per germline (reference sequence). DNA for the CDR3: TGTGCCAGCAGTTTGGGGGGATGGGGTTTTAGCTACACCTTC. It encodes CASSLGGWGFSYTF.

The chain links TRBV7-2 to TRBJ1-5; D is unresolved. This CDR3 is 14 amino acids long. CDR1 is SGHTA and CDR2 is FQGNSA in the germline V gene. Trimming took 5 bases from V and 6 from J, leaving 14 bases between them. This CDR3 reads CASSPGSSVQPQHF. DNA for the CDR3: TGTGCCAGCAGCCCCGGGTCAAGTGTTCAGCCCCAGCATTTT. Complete variable domain (other parts from reference TRBV7-2 and TRBJ1-5): GAGVSQSPSNKVTEKGKDVELRCDPISGHTALYWYRQSLGQGLEFLIYFQGNSAPDKSGLPSDRFSAERTGGSVSTLTIQRTQQEDSAVYLCASSPGSSVQPQHFGDGTRLSIL.

The CDR3 loop is CAISESSGRGSYEQYF. The CDR3 DNA sequence: TGTGCCATCAGTGAGTCGTCCGGGCGGGGGTCCTACGAGCAGTACTTC. The chain carries TRBV10-3 and TRBJ2-7; 7 bases align to TRBD2. The CDR3 is 16 amino acids. V trimming: 0 bases; J trimming: 1 base; junction bases outside the gene matches: 6. Germline CDR1 reads ENHRY; CDR2 reads SYGVKD.

The J gene is TRBJ2-1, the V gene TRBV6-6, with D tentatively TRBD2 (6 bases). The CDR3 extends over 12 amino acids. From germline, CDR1 is MNHNY and CDR2 SVGAGI (reference sequence). V dropped 6 bases and J dropped 9 bases, with 12 bases sitting between them. CDR3 residues: CASRAGFSEQFF. CDR3 nucleotide sequence: TGTGCCAGCAGGGCGGGGTTCAGTGAGCAGTTCTTC.

V gene TRBV27 combines with J gene TRBJ2-3; maybe TRBD2 (6 bases). Trimming cost V 6 bases and J 3 bases, with 16 bases left between them. CDR1 and CDR2 from the germline V gene are MNHEY and SMNVEV (reference sequence). This CDR3 has 15 amino acids. CDR3 coding DNA: TGTGCCAGCAGCTTGCGGGGAAGGGGAACAGATACGCAGTATTTT. Amino acids: CASSLRGRGTDTQYF.

This clone was detected only a few times. The chain uses TRBV5-4 and TRBJ1-2, with TRBD1 matching 8 bases. The V segment lost 1 base and the J segment 10 bases; nucleotides outside the gene matches: 0. There are 11 residues in the CDR3. From germline, CDR1 is SGHNT and CDR2 YYREEE (reference sequence). The CDR3 loop is CASSLQGAYTF. CDR3 DNA: TGTGCCAGCAGCTTGCAGGGGGCCTACACCTTC.

V usage is TRBV28 and J usage is TRBJ2-2, with D possibly being TRBD1 (5 bases). Germline loops: CDR1 MDHEN, CDR2 SYDVKM. The V end lost 7 bases, the J end lost 9 bases, and 9 bases lay between the germline ends. CDR3 length: 11 amino acids. The CDR3 sequence: CASNQGWELFF. For the CDR3, the DNA is TGTGCCAGCAATCAGGGATGGGAGCTGTTTTTT.

The chain combines TRBV28 with TRBJ1-2, with TRBD1 matching over 8 bases. J was trimmed by 0 bases and V by 3 bases; bases with no gene match: 3. CDR3 length: 15 residues. Germline CDR1 and CDR2: MDHEN and SYDVKM. The CDR3 sequence is CASSFRDRSNYGYTF. As DNA, the CDR3 is TGTGCCAGCAGTTTCCGGGACAGGTCTAACTATGGCTACACCTTC.

The chain is built from TRBV28 and TRBJ2-7; 10 bases agree with TRBD2. CDR1 is MDHEN, CDR2 SYDVKM, per germline. V lost 4 bases to trimming and J lost 6 bases; unmatched junction nucleotides: 3. The CDR3 contains 13 residues. In DNA, the CDR3 is TGTGCCAGCAGTTCGGGACTAGCGTTCGAGCAGTACTTC. This translates into CASSSGLAFEQYF.

V is TRBV7-2 and J is TRBJ2-4; 11 nucleotides line up with TRBD2. V shed 4 bases and J 1 base; nucleotides not matched to a gene: 6. This CDR3 contains 17 residues. From germline, CDR1 is SGHTA and CDR2 FQGNSA. For the CDR3, the DNA is TGTGCCAGCAGCTGGGCCGTAGCGGGAGGGGCCAAAAACATTCAGTACTTC. Protein: CASSWAVAGGAKNIQYF.

This chain uses TRBV27 with TRBJ2-1; 10 nucleotides match TRBD1. The junction had 8 bases not matched to a gene; V was cut back by 4 bases and J by 8 bases. CDR1 and CDR2 from the germline V gene are MNHEY and SMNVEV (reference sequence). This CDR3 region has 15 residues. CDR3 sequence reads: CASSSGQGLVDEQFF. The CDR3 region has the DNA TGTGCCAGCAGTTCGGGACAGGGGCTTGTGGATGAGCAGTTCTTC.

The rearrangement uses TRBV18 and TRBJ2-6, with D maybe TRBD2 (5 bases). The CDR3 covers 17 residues. Per the germline V gene, CDR1 is KGHSH and CDR2 is LQKENI. V was cut by 0 bases and J by 1 base, with 10 bases left in between. This CDR3 is CASSPPTRTSGANVLTF. The CDR3 nucleotides read TGTGCCAGCTCACCACCGACGAGGACTTCTGGGGCCAACGTCCTGACTTTC.